The T cell receptor (beta chain) described here comes from a study of blood T cell repertoires in COVID-19. Study overall: The analysed material was cDNA or gDNA that came from T cells, B-cell-depleted T cells, or PBMCs.

The ends were cut back, 3 bases at V and 7 bases at J, with 7 bases in the middle. This CDR3 is 13 amino acids long. This table comes from immunoSEQ multiplex PCR, and its TCRdb copy is limited to in-frame clones, with some not included. The sample carries some 15,000 clones, more than 70% recorded once. The TCR was taken from a human donor in a cohort sampled during active COVID-19. Sequencing used peripheral blood. J is TRBJ1-6 and V is TRBV12-3 or TRBV12-4; unclear D gene. CDR3 bases: TGTGCCAGCAGTTTTACGGGGAATTCACCCCTCCACTTT. Translated, it gives CASSFTGNSPLHF.